This passage covers 24 T cell receptor beta chains from one sample sequenced in a study of cytomegalovirus exposure and HLA in healthy donors. Primers: 60 Vbeta forward and 13 Jbeta reverse. TCRdb's table, derived via immunoSEQ multiplex PCR, lists solely in-frame clones and lacks some. In the table there are about 130,000 clones, about three quarters of which are singletons. Material for sequencing was PBMCs. These receptors came from a young man in good health and CMV-seronegative.

The genes are TRBV7-8 and TRBJ2-2; 8 nucleotides line up with TRBD2. The junction had 4 bases not matched to a gene; V was cut back by 2 bases and J by 2 bases. The CDR3 length is 16 residues. Germline V CDR1 and CDR2: SGHVS, FQNEAQ. CDR3 residues: CASSLRRGANTGELFF. DNA for the CDR3: TGTGCCAGCAGCTTACGGCGGGGGGCAAACACCGGGGAGCTGTTTTTT. The full variable domain, with the rest looked up from reference TRBV7-8 and TRBJ2-2, is GAGVSQSPRYKVAKRGQDVALRCDPISGHVSLFWYQQALGQGPEFLTYFQNEAQLDKSGLPSDRFFAERPEGSVSTLKIQRTQQEDSAVYLCASSLRRGANTGELFFGEGSRLTVL.

The chain is built from TRBV10-1 and TRBJ1-3; 9 bases line up with TRBD1. The V gene end was trimmed by 10 bases and the J gene end by 4 bases; junction bases not matched to a gene: 5. Germline V gene lookup returns CDR1 WNHNN and CDR2 SYGVQD (reference sequence). The CDR3 consists of 13 residues. The chain's CDR3 is CATTGGKGNTIYF. The CDR3 DNA follows: TGCGCCACCACAGGGGGCAAAGGAAACACCATATATTTT.

The V gene is TRBV4-2, the J gene TRBJ2-3; D remains ambiguous. The CDR3 contains 13 residues. The germline gives CDR1 LGHNA, CDR2 YNFKEQ. Between the trimmed V and J ends, which lost 7 bases and 4 bases, there was a span of 12 bases. The CDR3 loop is CASTLQLADTQYF. Here the CDR3 DNA reads TGTGCCAGCACCCTGCAGTTGGCAGATACGCAGTATTTT.

CDR3 in DNA: TGTGCCAGCAGCAACGAGGGAAGAAATGGAAACACCATATATTTT. It yields the protein CASSNEGRNGNTIYF. This chain uses TRBV5-4 with TRBJ1-3; the D is unclear. There are 15 residues in the CDR3. V dropped 4 bases and J dropped 3 bases, with 14 bases sitting between them. Germline CDR1 is SGHNT and CDR2 is YYREEE (reference sequence).

This sequence joins TRBV19 and TRBJ1-1, with 9 bases lining up with TRBD1. The CDR3 covers 15 residues. After removal of 4 bases from V and 1 base from J, the junction contained 4 bases not matched to a gene. From germline, CDR1 is LNHDA and CDR2 SQIVND (reference sequence). The CDR3 here is CASSTPDRGNTEAFF. The CDR3 region has the DNA TGTGCCAGTAGTACTCCGGACAGGGGGAACACTGAAGCTTTCTTT.

The rearrangement joins TRBV12-5 to TRBJ2-7, with D maybe TRBD2 (6 bases). CDR1 is LGHNT and CDR2 is FRNRAP in the germline V gene. The CDR3 extends over 11 amino acids. The germline V and J ends were trimmed by 3 bases and 7 bases, with 7 bases remaining between them. DNA for the CDR3: TGTGCTAGTGGTTTAGGAGGGGAGCAGTACTTC. Translating gives CASGLGGEQYF.

The chain is built from TRBV5-1 and TRBJ2-1, with 10 bases aligning to TRBD2. Germline assignment: CDR1 SGHRS and CDR2 YFSETQ. Trimming took 5 bases from V and 8 from J; bases not matched to a gene: 16. CDR3 length equals 17 residues. The CDR3 coding sequence is TGCGCCAGCAGTCCGATCCCATTAAGCGGGGGGGCCCATGAGCAGTTCTTC. This codes for CASSPIPLSGGAHEQFF.

This chain connects TRBV28 to TRBJ2-2, with D possibly matching TRBD1 (6 bases). The CDR3 contains 15 residues. V lost 0 bases and J 3 bases, leaving 8 bases between the germline ends. Germline CDR1 reads MDHEN; CDR2 reads SYDVKM. The CDR3 sequence: CASSLWAGDTGELFF. CDR3 nucleotide sequence: TGTGCCAGCAGTTTATGGGCAGGGGACACCGGGGAGCTGTTTTTT.

CDR3 nucleotide sequence: TGTGCCAGCAGCTTTATCGAGGGAGGTACGCAGTATTTT. This gives the protein CASSFIEGGTQYF. The J gene is TRBJ2-3, the V gene TRBV4-2; D perhaps matches TRBD2 (6 bases). Germline V gene lookup returns CDR1 LGHNA and CDR2 YNFKEQ. The CDR3 is 13 amino acids. The germline V and J ends were trimmed by 5 bases and 8 bases, with 14 bases remaining between them.

In this sample, this clone turned up a few times. The CDR3 DNA follows: TGTGCCAGCTCACCAGGGGAGAAGAACACCATATATTTT. It is translated as CASSPGEKNTIYF. The V gene is TRBV18, the J gene TRBJ1-3, with unresolved D. The CDR3 extends over 13 amino acids. Germline assignment: CDR1 KGHSH and CDR2 LQKENI. The germline V and J ends were trimmed by 2 bases and 7 bases, with 9 bases remaining between them.

CDR3: CASSIPYGSEQFF. CDR3 DNA sequence: TGTGCCAGTAGTATTCCCTATGGGAGTGAGCAGTTCTTC. The chain uses TRBV19 and TRBJ2-1; perhaps TRBD2 as D (5 bases). With 3 bases removed from V and 9 bases from J, the gap between germline ends came to 12 bases. The CDR3 runs to 13 residues. Germline CDR1 LNHDA, CDR2 SQIVND (reference sequence).

The chain uses TRBV14 and TRBJ2-7; 8 positions match TRBD1. CDR3 length equals 14 residues. Germline values: CDR1 SGHDN, CDR2 FVKESK. Trimming at V came to 1 base and at J to 5 bases, leaving 4 bases not matched to a gene. CDR3 in amino acids: CASSQGTGTHEQYF. In DNA form, the CDR3 reads TGTGCCAGCAGCCAAGGGACAGGGACCCACGAGCAGTACTTC.

V is TRBV27 and J is TRBJ2-1; TRBD2 aligns across 15 bases. Germline-derived CDR1 and CDR2 are MNHEY and SMNVEV (reference sequence). The CDR3 covers 18 residues. Trimming removed 5 bases from V and 7 bases from J; junction bases left unmatched: 12. CDR3 in DNA: TGTGCCAGCAGTAGCGGGACTCACGGACTAGCGGGGGGGAATGAGCAGTTCTTC. Residues: CASSSGTHGLAGGNEQFF.

This clone appeared a few times. CDR3 region: CAINQGDSGNTIYF. The CDR3 nucleotides are TGTGCCATCAATCAAGGGGACTCTGGAAACACCATATATTTT. The rearrangement joins TRBV10-3 to TRBJ1-3; a weak D match, TRBD1 (5 bases). V was pared by 7 bases and J by 0 bases, with 10 bases between. CDR3 length equals 14 residues. The V gene's germline CDR1 is ENHRY and CDR2 SYGVKD.

There are a few counts of this clone. V gene TRBV5-1 combines with J gene TRBJ1-1; D remains ambiguous. Germline loops: CDR1 SGHRS, CDR2 YFSETQ. The CDR3 loop spans 13 amino acids. Trimming took off 0 bases at V and 3 bases at J, with 6 bases between the two ends. The CDR3 is CASSLGRDTEAFF. The CDR3 DNA is TGCGCCAGCAGCTTGGGGAGGGACACTGAAGCTTTCTTT.

The rearrangement uses TRBV7-6 and TRBJ2-5; the match to TRBD1 covers 9 bases. The junction had 15 bases not matched to a gene; V was cut back by 3 bases and J by 4 bases. Germline-derived CDR1 and CDR2 are SGHVS and FNYEAQ. CDR3 size: 18 residues. CDR3 region: CASSLSQGAFLSRETQYF. CDR3 DNA: TGTGCCAGCAGCTTGTCACAGGGGGCATTTCTCTCCAGAGAGACCCAGTACTTC.

This chain connects TRBV5-1 to TRBJ2-7; maybe TRBD1 (6 bases). Germline loops: CDR1 SGHRS, CDR2 YFSETQ. Trimming pared 0 bases from V and 5 bases from J, leaving 9 bases between. The CDR3 has 13 amino acids. The CDR3 bases are TGCGCCAGCAGCTTGGTTGGGGGCCACGAGCAGTACTTC. This gives the protein CASSLVGGHEQYF.

Of note for this clone: At one of its ends the junction is not consistent with the germline gene, which may arise from a read error. V is TRBV7-3 and J is TRBJ2-1; D not certain. Looked up from germline, CDR1 is SGHTA and CDR2 is FQGTGA. The CDR3 totals 16 residues. As DNA, the CDR3 is TGTTCCAGCAGCTTAAACCCCTTTGGGCCCGCCAATGAGCAGTTCTTC. Its translation: CSSSLNPFGPANEQFF.

The chain joins TRBV18 to TRBJ2-2, with TRBD2 as a possible D gene (6 bases). Germline CDR1 and CDR2: KGHSH and LQKENI. There are 15 residues in the CDR3. Between the trimmed V and J ends, which lost 4 bases and 0 bases, there was a span of 9 bases. The CDR3 sequence is CASSRDSANTGELFF. CDR3 nucleotides: TGTGCCAGCTCACGGGACTCCGCGAACACCGGGGAGCTGTTTTTT.

The chain carries TRBV4-1 and TRBJ2-3, with 15 positions matching TRBD2. V gave up 2 bases and J gave up 1 base; unmatched junction bases: 7. The CDR3 runs to 19 residues. From germline, CDR1 is MGHRA and CDR2 YSYEKL. CDR3 coding DNA: TGCGCCAGCAGCCAAAAGAGGGGACTAGCGGGGGGACGCACAGATACGCAGTATTTT. This encodes CASSQKRGLAGGRTDTQYF.

The chain joins TRBV6-5 to TRBJ2-5; maybe TRBD1 (5 bases). V was trimmed by 0 bases and J by 5 bases, leaving 10 bases between them. The CDR3 runs 14 residues. CDR1 is MNHEY, CDR2 SVGAGI, per germline. The CDR3 DNA follows: TGTGCCAGCAGTTACTCAGGGGTCGGGGAGACCCAGTACTTC. Protein product: CASSYSGVGETQYF.

The chain has TRBV4-2 and TRBJ1-1, with 8 positions matching TRBD1. CDR1 and CDR2 (germline): LGHNA, YNFKEQ. The CDR3 spans 15 residues. V was pared by 4 bases and J by 3 bases, with 7 bases of the junction left unmatched. Here the CDR3 reads CASSPNRGADTEAFF. DNA for the CDR3: TGTGCCAGCAGCCCCAACAGGGGGGCGGACACTGAAGCTTTCTTT.

The rearrangement uses TRBV28 and TRBJ2-7, with 10 bases fitting TRBD1. The CDR3 has 13 residues. The J segment lost 1 base and the V segment lost 10 bases, leaving 4 bases of the junction unmatched. Germline V gives CDR1 MDHEN, CDR2 SYDVKM. CDR3 protein: CATRQGASYEQYF. CDR3 nucleotide sequence: TGTGCCACCCGACAGGGGGCATCCTACGAGCAGTACTTC.

In this sample, this clone turned up once. V and J are TRBV28 and TRBJ2-7, with a possible D match to TRBD1 (6 bases). In germline, CDR1 is MDHEN, CDR2 SYDVKM. The V gene lost 6 bases and the J gene lost 1 base, with 10 bases spanning the gap. This CDR3 comprises 13 residues. CDR3 residues: CASSKTGSYEQYF. The CDR3 DNA reads as TGTGCCAGCAGCAAGACAGGTTCCTACGAGCAGTACTTC. The complete variable domain, with remaining parts taken from reference TRBV28 and TRBJ2-7, reads DVKVTQSSRYLVKRTGEKVFLECVQDMDHENMFWYRQDPGLGLRLIYFSYDVKMKEKGDIPEGYSVSREKKERFSLILESASTNQTSMYLCASSKTGSYEQYFGPGTRLTVT.